Here is one T cell receptor (beta chain) with its context. Its target is unknown. CDR1 and CDR2 from the germline V gene are MNHEY and SVGAGI. CDR3 length: 14 amino acids. With 0 bases clipped from V and 3 bases from J, the junction kept 0 bases outside the gene matches. The sample originates from a study of cytomegalovirus exposure and HLA in healthy donors. General observations from the study: Later analysis identified a missense DCLRE1C variant that was linked to TCR beta V- and J-gene trimming. Indistinguishable V segments such as TRBV6-2 and TRBV6-3 were excluded.

Use of 60 Vbeta and 13 Jbeta primers characterized the PCR. The protocol was immunoSEQ multiplex PCR, while the TCRdb copy is restricted to in-frame clones and leaves out a portion. The repertoire holds some 150,000 clones, with 80% to 85% as singletons. The genes are TRBV6-5 and TRBJ1-2; TRBD1 agrees at 8 bases. Sequenced input: PBMCs. The source is a woman aged 25 to 39 in good health and CMV-seronegative. CDR3 sequence (DNA): TGTGCCAGCAGTTACTCGGACAGGGACTATGGCTACACCTTC. This gives the protein CASSYSDRDYGYTF.